This TCR beta chain was identified in a study of T cell responses to AZD1222 COVID-19 vaccine. This CDR3 spans 18 amino acids. Trimming at V came to 4 bases and at J to 6 bases, leaving 19 bases not matched to a gene. Germline V lookup: CDR1 MNHNS, CDR2 SASEGT. Using immunoSEQ multiplex PCR, the repertoire was profiled, and TCRdb retains in-frame clones only, with some absent. Among more than 150,000 clones, 80% to 95% were seen once, and the ten largest hold about 1.9%. Pooled together were second doses at about 4 or about 12 weeks. General study points: Rises in breadth and depth of Spike-specific TCRs came after two AZD1222 doses. Epitopes outside B.1.351 and B.1.1.7 mutated regions reportedly drew nearly half of spike TCRs.

As to this clone: What it recognizes is unknown.

The chain joins TRBV6-1 to TRBJ2-7; 9 bases match TRBD2. This specimen consisted of peripheral blood, obtained 28 days after the second AZD1222 dose. This receptor was identified in an adult who received the AZD1222 COVID-19 vaccine. This CDR3 reads CASSGPPRGGSGSGEQYF. The DNA for the CDR3 is TGTGCCAGCAGTGGGCCACCGAGAGGGGGTAGCGGGAGCGGCGAGCAGTACTTC.